This entry describes one T cell receptor (beta chain). Its antigen is not known. This specimen comes from a study of vaccination and CD4 T cells after COVID-19. About the research overall: Convalescent cases comprised some 10 mild and one severe, all SARS-CoV-2 positive by nasal swab PCR.

Noted treatment: roughly ten-day PBMC culture with coronavirus spike peptide pools or control peptides (ViraFEST assay). It was after roughly ten days of culture that CD4+ T cells were isolated by negative selection. Germline V CDR1 and CDR2: DFQATT, SNEGSKA (reference sequence). The V end lost 1 base, the J end lost 5 bases, and 11 bases lay between the germline ends. This CDR3 region has 13 residues. Oncomine TCR Beta short-read sequencing was applied to DNA from cultured CD4+ T cells. TCRdb used MiXCR to reprocess the PCR reads, holding one entry per CDR3 protein. The data contain more than 10,000 distinct CDR3 sequences, roughly two thirds of them seen just once; the ten biggest clones take up about 10%.

The J gene is TRBJ1-1, the V gene TRBV20-1, with TRBD1 as a possible D gene (6 bases). Sequences were obtained from CD4+ T cells from blood, cultured in vitro. This clonotype originated in a human donor who had recovered from COVID-19. CDR3 amino acids: CSARGQVGTEAFF. The CDR3 DNA reads TGCAGTGCTAGAGGACAGGTGGGAACTGAAGCTTTCTTT.